These T cell receptor beta chains were read from a single sample in a study of blood T cell repertoires in COVID-19. Libraries were prepared by immunoSEQ multiplex PCR; TCRdb keeps only in-frame clonotypes and omits some of them. Among some 220,000 clones, roughly 85% were seen once, and the ten largest hold more than 10%. Input material: peripheral blood. Receptors originate from a woman aged 18-30 years who had recovered from COVID-19. Each CDR3 is given without its conserved first and last residue.

J	V	CDR3
TRBJ1-4	TRBV29-1	SVKSGSDEKLF
TRBJ1-2	TRBV30	ASTPGGDGYT
TRBJ2-1	TRBV15	ATSRDSRQVYNEQF
TRBJ2-7	TRBV27	ASSLNGGNYEQY
TRBJ2-7	TRBV7-6	ASSLGTSGDSYEQY
TRBJ2-1	TRBV29-1	SVESSSYNEQF
TRBJ2-7	TRBV21-1	ASSNAIGPWGVRYYEQY
TRBJ2-7	TRBV3-1/TRBV3-2	ASSQPGGSSYEQY
TRBJ2-5	TRBV6-2/TRBV6-3	ASSYVSGQETQY
TRBJ1-1	TRBV12-3/TRBV12-4	ASSLQGTEAF
TRBJ1-3	TRBV9	ASSPGYESGNTIY
TRBJ2-6	TRBV9	ASSKETGANVLT
TRBJ2-3	TRBV6-5	AISARTGKTQY
TRBJ2-1	TRBV25-1	ASREMFYNEQF
TRBJ2-3	TRBV7-9	ASSLVLAGDTQY
TRBJ2-7	TRBV19	ASSGLSEQY
TRBJ2-7	TRBV6-1	ASSELTSASSYEQY
TRBJ2-1	TRBV9	ASALAGDDNEQF
TRBJ2-1	TRBV7-2	ASTPLAGAHNEQF
TRBJ1-5	TRBV6-5	ASSYGPSSSNQPQH
TRBJ2-1	TRBV3-1/TRBV3-2	ASSHVRGMYNEQF
TRBJ2-3	TRBV19	ASSIGGDTQY
TRBJ2-7	TRBV29-1	SVPGQLYEQY
TRBJ2-5	TRBV13	ASSSIAGKETQY
TRBJ2-1	TRBV19	ASMQLAGGNEQF
TRBJ2-1	TRBV7-2	ASSLVPSGSYNEQF
TRBJ1-6	TRBV12-3/TRBV12-4	ASSGDSPLH
TRBJ1-5	TRBV6-2/TRBV6-3	ASSLQGGQPQH
TRBJ1-1	TRBV16	ASSQSSVYTEAF
TRBJ2-3	TRBV7-6	ASSLISGRAGDTQY
TRBJ2-7	TRBV7-2	ASSLNRELEQY
TRBJ2-2	TRBV13	ASSTRDSANTGELF
TRBJ1-2	TRBV9	ASSGRDRVYFDYGYT
TRBJ1-2	TRBV18	ASSPQGATNYGYT
TRBJ2-3	TRBV3-1/TRBV3-2	ASSQRGLAGGPADTQY
TRBJ2-7	TRBV4-1	ASSHLPGTKVYEQY
TRBJ2-3	TRBV7-3	ASSLMGQGADTQY
TRBJ2-7	TRBV7-2	ASSQTPDNSYEQY
TRBJ2-1	TRBV7-6	ASSLGSGAHNEQF
TRBJ1-6	TRBV7-9	ASSFSGGANSPLH
TRBJ2-3	TRBV10-1	ASSESRGATDTQY
TRBJ1-2	TRBV7-3	ASSLTEGTPST
TRBJ1-2	TRBV19	ASSPRTYGYT
TRBJ2-1	TRBV7-3	ASAENNEQF
TRBJ2-5	TRBV7-3	ASTTDSQETQY
TRBJ2-7	TRBV14	ASSPTSGRAPEQY
TRBJ1-1	TRBV29-1	SVEPGAF
TRBJ2-7	TRBV12-3/TRBV12-4	ASSLTIEQY
TRBJ1-6	TRBV27	ASSFQRDRASSYNSPLH
TRBJ2-2	TRBV11-2	ASSHSGRGVGELF